This passage covers 4 T cell receptor beta chains from one sample sequenced in a study of blood T cell repertoires in COVID-19. The data were produced by immunoSEQ multiplex PCR, yet TCRdb's version contains in-frame clones alone and is incomplete. The data show 120,000 to 150,000 clones, around nine tenths seen once. The sequenced sample consisted of peripheral blood. These receptors originate from a man in his fifties or sixties with active or convalescent COVID-19.

The chain employs TRBV7-9 and TRBJ1-2, with TRBD1 identical over 8 bases. Germline CDR1 SEHNR, CDR2 FQNEAQ (reference sequence). This CDR3 region has 12 residues. V lost 7 bases and J lost 6; bases outside the gene matches: 4. Here the CDR3 DNA reads TGTGCCAGCACCCAGGACAGGGATGGCTACACCTTC. It encodes CASTQDRDGYTF.

The rearrangement links TRBV10-3 to TRBJ2-1; the D gene is possibly TRBD1 (6 bases). CDR3 length: 14 residues. CDR1 and CDR2 from the germline V gene are ENHRY and SYGVKD. V lost 2 bases and J lost 6, with 11 bases in between. CDR3 sequence: CAISEAKQGNEQFF. In DNA, the CDR3 is TGTGCCATCAGTGAGGCGAAACAGGGCAATGAGCAGTTCTTC.

V gene TRBV5-4 combines with J gene TRBJ2-2; 8 positions match TRBD1. CDR3 length: 14 residues. CDR1 SGHNT and CDR2 YYREEE come from the germline V gene (reference sequence). V lost 5 bases, J lost 4 bases, and 4 bases stayed unmatched. The CDR3 sequence: CASSYTGGTGELFF. The CDR3 DNA reads TGTGCCAGCAGTTACACAGGGGGCACCGGGGAGCTGTTTTTT.

This chain connects TRBV7-9 to TRBJ1-4; 9 bases line up with TRBD1. The germline gives CDR1 SEHNR, CDR2 FQNEAQ (reference sequence). Unmatched junction bases numbered 5, after V lost 5 bases and J lost 7 bases. The CDR3 runs to 14 residues. The DNA of the CDR3 is TGTGCCAGCAGCCGACAGGGGGATGGTGAAAAACTGTTTTTT. Amino acids: CASSRQGDGEKLFF.